Shown below are 10 T cell receptor beta chains from a single sample sequenced in a study of persistence of HIV-infected CD4 T cells. This was the immunoSEQ version 4 assay in survey mode. Some clones are missing from TCRdb's copy, which holds only in-frame ones; the method was immunoSEQ multiplex PCR. Here the sample spans roughly 7,500 clones, less than 75% being singletons. These receptors have no identified antigens. Lysates of CMV-infected fibroblasts at 8 to 10 ug/mL stimulated these cells. Sorting of responding CD4+ T cells relied on upregulated CD40 ligand together with CD69. The input for sequencing was CD4+ T cells sorted from PBMCs after roughly 20-hour stimulation, taken from a patient who received antiretroviral therapy. These TCRs come from an adult man with HIV who was CMV-seropositive.

The V gene is TRBV12-5, the J gene TRBJ2-1, with 7 bases fitting TRBD2. V dropped 2 bases and J dropped 8; count of bases not matched to a gene: 9. The germline V gene has CDR1 LGHNT and CDR2 FRNRAP. The CDR3 totals 15 residues. CDR3 DNA: TGTGCTAGTGGTTTGAAGCGGGATCGCAGGTATGAGCAGTTCTTC. The encoded protein is CASGLKRDRRYEQFF.

The chain employs TRBV10-3 and TRBJ2-2; TRBD2 aligns across 9 bases. V trimming: 8 bases; J trimming: 8 bases; junction bases outside the gene matches: 12. CDR1 is ENHRY, CDR2 SYGVKD, per germline. CDR3 length: 15 residues. The CDR3 here is CAISERGDMGGELFF. For the CDR3, the DNA is TGTGCCATCTCTGAGCGGGGGGACATGGGAGGGGAGCTGTTTTTT.

V gene TRBV19 combines with J gene TRBJ1-6; TRBD1 agrees at 7 bases. This CDR3 has 17 residues. With 6 bases clipped from V and 1 base from J, the junction kept 9 bases outside the gene matches. Germline CDR1 is LNHDA and CDR2 is SQIVND (reference sequence). For the CDR3, the DNA is TGTGCCAGTAGCGACAGGGTCGGCAGTTCCTATAATTCACCCCTCCACTTT. Its translation: CASSDRVGSSYNSPLHF.

This clone has only a few counts. The chain carries TRBV6-5 and TRBJ1-2; the match to TRBD1 covers 7 bases. V trimming: 5 bases; J trimming: 6 bases; junction bases outside the gene matches: 6. The CDR3 has 13 amino acids. Looked up from germline, CDR1 is MNHEY and CDR2 is SVGAGI. The CDR3 sequence: CASSLRQGDGYTF. The DNA for the CDR3 is TGTGCCAGCAGTCTTAGACAGGGCGATGGCTACACCTTC.

The CDR3 region is CASKGTLNTEAFF. CDR3 sequence (DNA): TGTGCCAGCAAAGGGACATTGAACACTGAAGCTTTCTTT. V gene TRBV2 combines with J gene TRBJ1-1; D is possibly TRBD1 (6 bases). Germline CDR1 reads SNHLY; CDR2 reads FYNNEI. The V end was cut by 7 bases, the J end by 0 bases, with 9 bases between. This CDR3 is built from 13 residues. Together with reference TRBV2 and TRBJ1-1, the CDR3 gives the full variable domain: EPEVTQTPSHQVTQMGQEVILRCVPISNHLYFYWYRQILGQKVEFLVSFYNNEISEKSEIFDDQFSVERPDGSNFTLKIRSTKLEDSAMYFCASKGTLNTEAFFGQGTRLTVV.

The V call is TRBV4-2, the J call TRBJ1-6, with D tentatively TRBD1 (6 bases). Germline loops: CDR1 LGHNA, CDR2 YNFKEQ. The V and J ends lost 2 bases and 7 bases respectively, with 18 bases between them. The CDR3 has 17 residues. The CDR3 sequence: CASSQNSGGRGNSPLHF. In DNA, the CDR3 is TGTGCCAGCAGCCAAAACTCCGGAGGCAGGGGAAATTCACCCCTCCACTTT.

The CDR3 loop reads CASSQDSGEQFF. Written as DNA, the CDR3 is TGTGCCAGCAGCCAGGACAGTGGTGAGCAGTTCTTC. The chain employs TRBV6-6 and TRBJ2-1; D possibly corresponds to TRBD1 (6 bases). The CDR3 consists of 12 residues. Trimming took 6 bases from V and 9 from J, leaving 12 bases between them. The germline V gene encodes CDR1 MNHNY and CDR2 SVGAGI (reference sequence).

The genes are TRBV30 and TRBJ1-2; D is unclear. Germline-derived CDR1 and CDR2 are GTSNPN and SVGIG (reference sequence). The V gene lost 4 bases and the J gene lost 5 bases, with 14 bases spanning the gap. This CDR3 has 13 amino acids. CDR3 amino acids: CAWNSGFLYGYTF. CDR3 nucleotides: TGTGCCTGGAATTCGGGTTTTCTGTATGGCTACACCTTC. Supplemented by reference TRBV30 and TRBJ1-2, the full variable domain reads SQTIHQWPATLVQPVGSPLSLECTVEGTSNPNLYWYRQAAGRGLQLLFYSVGIGQISSEVPQNLSASRPQDRQFILSSKKLLLSDSGFYLCAWNSGFLYGYTFGSGTRLTVV.

As concerns this clone: Other DNA sequences from this sample encode an identical CDR3 as well. The V gene is TRBV18, the J gene TRBJ1-1, with D possibly being TRBD1 (5 bases). The CDR3 covers 14 residues. The germline CDR1 and CDR2 sequences are KGHSH and LQKENI. Trimming removed 6 bases at V and 5 bases at J, with 16 bases between. CDR3 region: CASSPSGRGTEAFF. The CDR3 DNA reads TGTGCCAGCTCCCCCTCGGGGCGCGGGACTGAAGCTTTCTTT.

CDR3: CASSPRNQGRHGYTF. In DNA, the CDR3 is TGTGCCAGCAGTCCCCGGAATCAGGGGCGGCATGGCTACACCTTC. The chain carries TRBV6-5 and TRBJ1-2, with a tentative D call TRBD1 (6 bases). The length of the CDR3 is 15 residues. CDR1 and CDR2 from the germline V gene are MNHEY and SVGAGI. With 5 bases removed from V and 6 bases from J, the gap between germline ends came to 19 bases.